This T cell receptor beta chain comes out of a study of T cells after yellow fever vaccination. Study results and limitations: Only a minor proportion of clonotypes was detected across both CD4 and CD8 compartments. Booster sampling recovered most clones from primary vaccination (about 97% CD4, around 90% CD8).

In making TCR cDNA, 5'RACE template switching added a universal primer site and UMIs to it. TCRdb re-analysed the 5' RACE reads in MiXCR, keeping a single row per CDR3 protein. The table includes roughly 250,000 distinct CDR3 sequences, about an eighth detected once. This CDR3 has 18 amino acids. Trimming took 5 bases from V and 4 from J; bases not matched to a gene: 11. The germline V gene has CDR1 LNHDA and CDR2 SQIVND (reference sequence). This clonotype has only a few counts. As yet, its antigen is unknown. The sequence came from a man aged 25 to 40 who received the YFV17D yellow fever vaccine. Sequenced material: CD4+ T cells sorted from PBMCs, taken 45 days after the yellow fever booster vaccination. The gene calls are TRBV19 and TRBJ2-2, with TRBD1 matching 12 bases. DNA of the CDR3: TGTGCCAGTAGTGGTGAGAAGGGACAGGGGGCCGGCACCGGGGAGCTGTTTTTT. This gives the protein CASSGEKGQGAGTGELFF.